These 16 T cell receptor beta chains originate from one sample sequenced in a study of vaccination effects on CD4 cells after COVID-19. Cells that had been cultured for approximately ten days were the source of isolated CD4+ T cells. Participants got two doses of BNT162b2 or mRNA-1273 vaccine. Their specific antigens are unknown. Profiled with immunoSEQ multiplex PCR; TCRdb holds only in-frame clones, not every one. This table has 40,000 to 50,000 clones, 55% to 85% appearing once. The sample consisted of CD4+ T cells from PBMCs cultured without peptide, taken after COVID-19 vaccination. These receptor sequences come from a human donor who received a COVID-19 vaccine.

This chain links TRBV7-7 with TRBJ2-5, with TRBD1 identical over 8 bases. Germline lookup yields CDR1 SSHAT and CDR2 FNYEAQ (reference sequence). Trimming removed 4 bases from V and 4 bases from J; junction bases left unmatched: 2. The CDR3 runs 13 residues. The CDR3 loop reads CASSSTGAETQYF. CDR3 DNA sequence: TGTGCCAGCAGCTCGACAGGGGCAGAGACCCAGTACTTC. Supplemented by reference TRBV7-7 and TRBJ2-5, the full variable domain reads GAGVSQSPRYKVTKRGQDVTLRCDPISSHATLYWYQQALGQGPEFLTYFNYEAQPDKSGLPSDRFSAERPEGSISTLTIQRTEQRDSAMYRCASSSTGAETQYFGPGTRLLVL.

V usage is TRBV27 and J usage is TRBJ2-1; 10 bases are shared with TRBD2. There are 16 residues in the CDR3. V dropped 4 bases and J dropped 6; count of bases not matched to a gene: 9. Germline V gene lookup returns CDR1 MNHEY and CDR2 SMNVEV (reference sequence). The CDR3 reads CASSSPSGRAFNEQFF. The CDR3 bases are TGTGCCAGCAGTTCACCCAGCGGGAGGGCCTTCAATGAGCAGTTCTTC.

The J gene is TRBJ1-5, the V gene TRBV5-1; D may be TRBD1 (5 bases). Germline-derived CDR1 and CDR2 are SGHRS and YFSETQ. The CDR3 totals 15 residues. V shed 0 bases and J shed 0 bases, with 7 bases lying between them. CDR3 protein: CASSLGGYSNQPQHF. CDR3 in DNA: TGCGCCAGCAGCTTGGGGGGGTATAGCAATCAGCCCCAGCATTTT. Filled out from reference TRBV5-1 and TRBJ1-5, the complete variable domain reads KAGVTQTPRYLIKTRGQQVTLSCSPISGHRSVSWYQQTPGQGLQFLFEYFSETQRNKGNFPGRFSGRQFSNSRSEMNVSTLELGDSALYLCASSLGGYSNQPQHFGDGTRLSIL.

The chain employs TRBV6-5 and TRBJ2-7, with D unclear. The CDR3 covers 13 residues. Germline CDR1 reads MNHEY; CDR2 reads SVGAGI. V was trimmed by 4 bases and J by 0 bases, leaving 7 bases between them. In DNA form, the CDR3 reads TGTGCCAGCAGTTTCCCAAGCTCCTACGAGCAGTACTTC. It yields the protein CASSFPSSYEQYF.

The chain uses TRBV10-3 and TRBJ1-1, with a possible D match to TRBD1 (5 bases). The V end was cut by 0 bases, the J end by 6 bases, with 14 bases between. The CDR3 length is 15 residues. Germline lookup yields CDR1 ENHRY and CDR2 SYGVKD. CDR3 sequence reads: CAISESGVGGPEAFF. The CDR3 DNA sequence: TGTGCCATCAGTGAGTCAGGGGTCGGTGGACCTGAAGCTTTCTTT.

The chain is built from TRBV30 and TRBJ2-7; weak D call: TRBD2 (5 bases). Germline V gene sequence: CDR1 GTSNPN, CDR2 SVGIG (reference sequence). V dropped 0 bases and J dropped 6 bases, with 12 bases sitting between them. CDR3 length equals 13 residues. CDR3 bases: TGTGCCTGGAGTGTACGGAGGAGGTCCGAGCAGTACTTC. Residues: CAWSVRRRSEQYF.

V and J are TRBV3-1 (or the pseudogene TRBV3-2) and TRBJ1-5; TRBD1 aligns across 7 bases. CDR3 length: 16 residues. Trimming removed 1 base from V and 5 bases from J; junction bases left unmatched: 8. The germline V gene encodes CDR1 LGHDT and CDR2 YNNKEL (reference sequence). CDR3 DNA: TGTGCCAGCAGCCAAGGTTTAGACAGGGTTCATCAGCCCCAGCATTTT. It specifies CASSQGLDRVHQPQHF.

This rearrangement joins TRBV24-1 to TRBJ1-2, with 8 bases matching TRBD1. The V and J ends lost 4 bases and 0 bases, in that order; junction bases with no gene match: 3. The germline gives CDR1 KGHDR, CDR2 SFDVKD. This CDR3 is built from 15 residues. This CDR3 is CATSDRTGPNYGYTF. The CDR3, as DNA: TGTGCCACCAGTGACCGGACAGGGCCTAACTATGGCTACACCTTC.

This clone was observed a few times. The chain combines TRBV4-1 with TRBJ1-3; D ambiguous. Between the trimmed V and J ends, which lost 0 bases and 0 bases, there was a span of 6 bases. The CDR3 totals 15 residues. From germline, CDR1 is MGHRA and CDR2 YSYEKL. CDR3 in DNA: TGCGCCAGCAGCCAAGACGGGGACTCTGGAAACACCATATATTTT. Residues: CASSQDGDSGNTIYF.

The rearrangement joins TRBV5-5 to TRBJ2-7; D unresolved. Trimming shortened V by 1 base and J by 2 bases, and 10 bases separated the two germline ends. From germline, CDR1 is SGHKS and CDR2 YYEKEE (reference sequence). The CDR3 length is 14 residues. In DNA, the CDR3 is TGTGCCAGCAGCTTGTTTTTTCAAGCCTACGAGCAGTACTTC. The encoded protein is CASSLFFQAYEQYF.

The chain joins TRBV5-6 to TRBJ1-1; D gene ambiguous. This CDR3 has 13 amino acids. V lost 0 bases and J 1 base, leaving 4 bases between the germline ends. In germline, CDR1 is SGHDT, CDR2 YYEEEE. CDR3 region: CASSLDPNTEAFF. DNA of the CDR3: TGTGCCAGCAGCTTGGACCCGAACACTGAAGCTTTCTTT.

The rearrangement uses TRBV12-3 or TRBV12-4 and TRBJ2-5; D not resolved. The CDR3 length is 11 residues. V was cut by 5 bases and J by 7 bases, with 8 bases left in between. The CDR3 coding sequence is TGTGCCAGCAGTATTACTGGGACCCAGTACTTC. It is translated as CASSITGTQYF.

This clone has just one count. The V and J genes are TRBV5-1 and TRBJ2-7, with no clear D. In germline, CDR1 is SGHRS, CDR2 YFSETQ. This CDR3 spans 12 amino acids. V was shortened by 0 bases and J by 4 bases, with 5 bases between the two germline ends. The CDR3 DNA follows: TGCGCCAGCAGCTTGGTTGAATACGAGCAGTACTTC. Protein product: CASSLVEYEQYF. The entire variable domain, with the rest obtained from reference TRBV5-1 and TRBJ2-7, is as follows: KAGVTQTPRYLIKTRGQQVTLSCSPISGHRSVSWYQQTPGQGLQFLFEYFSETQRNKGNFPGRFSGRQFSNSRSEMNVSTLELGDSALYLCASSLVEYEQYFGPGTRLTVT.

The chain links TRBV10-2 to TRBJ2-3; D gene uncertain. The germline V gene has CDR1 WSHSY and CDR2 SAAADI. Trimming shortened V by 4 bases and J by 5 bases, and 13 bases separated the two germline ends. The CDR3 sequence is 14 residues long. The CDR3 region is CASSVGLVGDTQYF. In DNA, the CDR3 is TGCGCCAGCAGTGTAGGGCTAGTCGGAGATACGCAGTATTTT.

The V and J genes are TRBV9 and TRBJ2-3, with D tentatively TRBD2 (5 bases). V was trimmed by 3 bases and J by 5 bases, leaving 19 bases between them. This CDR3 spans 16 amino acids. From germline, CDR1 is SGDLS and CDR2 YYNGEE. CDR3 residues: CASSEWGSNEGDTQYF. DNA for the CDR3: TGTGCCAGCAGCGAGTGGGGTTCGAACGAGGGAGATACGCAGTATTTT.

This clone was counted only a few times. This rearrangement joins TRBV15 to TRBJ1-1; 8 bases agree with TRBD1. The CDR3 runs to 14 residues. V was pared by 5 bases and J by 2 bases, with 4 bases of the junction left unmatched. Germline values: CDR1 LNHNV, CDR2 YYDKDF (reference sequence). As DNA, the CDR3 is TGTGCCACCAGCGTCGGACAGGGAAACACTGAAGCTTTCTTT. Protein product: CATSVGQGNTEAFF.